Each of the 25 T cell receptor beta chains below was sequenced from the same sample in a study of T-cell reconstitution after alpha-beta-depleted transplantation in children. Unique molecular identifiers tagged the TCRbeta library. TCRdb redid the calling of the PCR reads with MiXCR, one entry per CDR3 protein. The repertoire holds about 260,000 distinct CDR3 sequences, with roughly 8.2% as singletons. This material consisted of PBMCs, mostly from graft donor cells, taken 180 days after TCRalphabeta/CD19-depleted stem cell transplant. The receptors come from a male patient younger than 18 who had a stem cell transplant for acute lymphoblastic leukemia, so the T cells may come from the graft donor.

Ten or more counts support this clonotype. The chain is built from TRBV12-5 and TRBJ2-3; a weak D match, TRBD2 (5 bases). V was pared by 2 bases and J by 2 bases, with 17 bases between. Germline V lookup: CDR1 LGHNT, CDR2 FRNRAP. CDR3 length: 17 residues. The CDR3 protein is CASGLTGIGVPTDTQYF. The CDR3 DNA is TGTGCTAGTGGTTTGACCGGGATAGGAGTTCCCACAGATACGCAGTATTTT.

This clonotype was seen repeatedly, ten times or more. The chain carries TRBV5-1 and TRBJ1-1, with 8 nucleotides matching TRBD1. V was clipped by 5 bases and J by 4 bases; unmatched bases: 7. This CDR3 region has 14 residues. Germline V CDR1 and CDR2: SGHRS, YFSETQ. The CDR3 here is CASRTLGTGTEAFF. CDR3 sequence (DNA): TGCGCCAGCAGAACCCTTGGGACAGGCACTGAAGCTTTCTTT.

The table lists this clonotype with many counts. The chain has TRBV5-6 and TRBJ2-1, with TRBD2 matching over 11 bases. Germline V gene sequence: CDR1 SGHDT, CDR2 YYEEEE. V gave up 1 base and J gave up 10 bases; unmatched junction bases: 7. CDR3 length: 15 amino acids. CDR3 region: CASSLYSGGAYEQFF. As DNA, the CDR3 is TGTGCCAGCAGCTTGTATAGCGGGGGGGCCTACGAGCAGTTCTTC.

With respect to this clonotype: This may arise from a read error, as a much more abundant clone is one base away. The chain is built from TRBV18 and TRBJ2-6; D possibly uses TRBD1 or TRBD2 (6 bases each). The CDR3 is made up of 16 amino acids. Per the germline V gene, CDR1 is KGHSH and CDR2 is LQKENI. The CDR3 loop is CASSPQGGPGADVLTF. In DNA, the CDR3 is TGTGCCAGCTCACCACAGGGGGGCCCTGGGGCCGACGTCCTGACTTTC.

This clonotype was seen at least ten times. This sequence joins TRBV6-1 and TRBJ1-6, with a weak D call TRBD1 (5 bases). The V gene lost 11 bases and the J gene lost 7 bases, with 21 bases spanning the gap. CDR1 and CDR2 from the germline V gene are MNHNS and SASEGT. The CDR3 is 15 residues long. The CDR3 reads CAQKVYGTGNSPLHF. CDR3 sequence (DNA): TGTGCCCAAAAGGTCTATGGGACGGGAAATTCACCCCTCCACTTT.

This clonotype was seen repeatedly, ten times or more. The chain joins TRBV5-8 to TRBJ1-5; D is undetermined. This CDR3 has 13 amino acids. The V gene's germline CDR1 is SGHTS and CDR2 YDEGEE. V lost 4 bases to trimming and J lost 15 bases, with 20 bases between them. CDR3 sequence (DNA): TGTGCCAGCAGCGTTATTTTGGGCCAACACGGGCATTTT. Translation gives CASSVILGQHGHF.

About this clonotype itself: A read error may be the cause here, since a much bigger clone is one base away. V usage is TRBV7-2 and J usage is TRBJ2-1, with 12 bases lining up with TRBD2. CDR1 is SGHTA and CDR2 is FQGNSA in the germline V gene. The CDR3 is 16 residues long. CDR3 region: CASSLALAGGLNEQLF. The CDR3 nucleotides read TGTGCCAGCAGCTTAGCGCTAGCGGGGGGGCTCAATGAGCAGCTCTTC.

This clonotype was observed at least ten times. The chain carries TRBV4-2 and TRBJ2-7, with D unclear. CDR1 LGHNA and CDR2 YNFKEQ come from the germline V gene. The ends were cut back, 0 bases at V and 1 base at J, with 4 bases in the middle. This CDR3 region has 13 residues. As DNA, the CDR3 is TGTGCCAGCAGCCAAGATCTATCCTACGAGCAGTACTTC. It is translated as CASSQDLSYEQYF.

This clonotype was found many times. This chain connects TRBV25-1 to TRBJ1-5, with 9 nucleotides matching TRBD1. V lost 3 bases, J lost 7 bases, and 4 bases stayed unmatched. The germline CDR1 and CDR2 sequences are MGHDK and SYGVNS. This CDR3 has 14 residues. The CDR3 protein is CASSEGQGRQPQHF. The CDR3 DNA sequence: TGTGCCAGCAGTGAGGGACAGGGACGGCAGCCCCAGCATTTT.

This clonotype was detected once. This could be a read error, since a much larger clone is one nucleotide away. The rearrangement uses TRBV6-2 or TRBV6-3 and TRBJ1-1, with D possibly being TRBD1 (6 bases). Germline CDR1 reads MNHEY; CDR2 reads SVGEGT. Trimming removed 6 bases at V and 1 base at J, with 15 bases between. This CDR3 has 15 amino acids. CDR3 nucleotides: TGTGCCAGCAGGGGTTTACAGGGTTCGAACACTGAAGCTTTCTTT. It encodes CASRGLQGSNTEAFF.

This clonotype was counted ten times or more. This rearrangement joins TRBV6-2 or TRBV6-3 to TRBJ2-2; D unresolved. V was cut by 6 bases and J by 4 bases, with 12 bases left in between. The CDR3 consists of 14 residues. Germline V gene lookup returns CDR1 MNHEY and CDR2 SVGEGT. Here the CDR3 DNA reads TGTGCCAGCAGCCAAGACTTATCCACCGGGGAGCTGTTTTTT. Translating gives CASSQDLSTGELFF.

A few counts support this clonotype. The rearrangement links TRBV15 to TRBJ2-3; TRBD2 matches at 7 bases. The CDR3 loop spans 16 amino acids. The V gene end was trimmed by 5 bases and the J gene end by 0 bases; junction bases not matched to a gene: 8. Germline V gives CDR1 LNHNV, CDR2 YYDKDF (reference sequence). CDR3 in DNA: TGTGCCACCAGCCTGGGACTACCCCTTAGCACAGATACGCAGTATTTT. Protein: CATSLGLPLSTDTQYF.

The sample holds many counts of this clonotype. The rearrangement links TRBV7-3 to TRBJ2-7, with D maybe TRBD2 (6 bases). The CDR3 contains 16 residues. Trimming left V 3 bases short and J 3 bases short, with 18 bases between. In germline, CDR1 is SGHTA, CDR2 FQGTGA. The CDR3 reads CASSFPLAKRCYEQYF. The DNA for the CDR3 is TGTGCCAGCAGCTTCCCCCTAGCGAAGAGGTGCTACGAGCAGTACTTC.

This clonotype was recorded many times. The chain carries TRBV5-1 and TRBJ2-7; TRBD2 aligns across 14 bases. V gave up 3 bases and J gave up 2 bases; unmatched junction bases: 7. Germline-derived CDR1 and CDR2 are SGHRS and YFSETQ. There are 17 residues in the CDR3. CDR3 nucleotide sequence: TGCGCCAGCAGCTCACGACTAGCGGGGGGGCCGCCCTACGAGCAGTACTTC. This sequence encodes CASSSRLAGGPPYEQYF.

Ten or more counts support this clonotype. Mismatch with germline at one junction end may stem from a read error. J is TRBJ2-3 and V is TRBV6-4; tentative D call: TRBD2 (5 bases). This CDR3 has 19 amino acids. Per germline, CDR1 MRHNA and CDR2 SNTAGT. The CDR3 is CASSYSGQAGELLRNTQYF. In DNA, the CDR3 is TGTGCCAGCAGTTACTCGGGTCAGGCTGGGGAGTTACTAAGGAATACGCAGTATTTT.

This clonotype was counted at least ten times. The V call is TRBV3-1, the J call TRBJ2-5; D gene uncertain. This CDR3 has 13 residues. The V end was cut by 3 bases, the J end by 9 bases, with 14 bases between. Per germline, CDR1 LGHDT and CDR2 YNNKEL (reference sequence). The DNA for the CDR3 is TGTGCCAGCAGCCAGGGCCCTGGGATGGCCCAGTACTTC. It specifies CASSQGPGMAQYF.

This clonotype appeared many times. V gene TRBV12-3 or TRBV12-4 combines with J gene TRBJ1-5; D not resolved. The V and J ends lost 3 bases and 5 bases respectively, with 11 bases between them. This CDR3 is built from 14 residues. DNA of the CDR3: TGTGCCAGCAGTTTTGGACTGACCGATCAGCCCCAGCATTTT. Protein product: CASSFGLTDQPQHF.

V gene TRBV18 combines with J gene TRBJ1-1, with D tentatively TRBD1 (5 bases). Trimming removed 6 bases at V and 2 bases at J, with 16 bases between. In germline, CDR1 is KGHSH, CDR2 LQKENI. The CDR3 runs to 15 residues. The DNA of the CDR3 is TGTGCCAGCTCTCCCCGGGACTTGTCAAACACTGAAGCTTTCTTT. Protein: CASSPRDLSNTEAFF.

This clonotype occurred many times. The chain joins TRBV7-6 to TRBJ2-7; a weak D match, TRBD1 (6 bases). V was shortened by 1 base and J by 2 bases, with 15 bases between the two germline ends. The germline V gene encodes CDR1 SGHVS and CDR2 FNYEAQ. CDR3 length: 16 residues. The CDR3 DNA reads as TGTGCCAGCAGCTTAGGGTTTACAGGGTTCCCCTACGAGCAGTACTTC. Residues: CASSLGFTGFPYEQYF.

This clonotype was seen many times. This chain joins TRBV20-1 and TRBJ2-7; the match to TRBD1 covers 8 bases. With V trimmed by 6 bases and J by 2 bases, 12 bases remained unmatched. Germline V gives CDR1 DFQATT, CDR2 SNEGSKA (reference sequence). The length of the CDR3 is 15 residues. This CDR3 reads CSAESRQGRPYEQYF. As DNA, the CDR3 is TGCAGTGCCGAGAGCCGACAGGGGCGCCCCTACGAGCAGTACTTC.

This clonotype appeared many times. The J gene is TRBJ2-5, the V gene TRBV27; 7 bases line up with TRBD1. Germline V gene lookup returns CDR1 MNHEY and CDR2 SMNVEV (reference sequence). With V trimmed by 5 bases and J by 3 bases, 6 bases remained unmatched. The CDR3 has 14 amino acids. CDR3: CASSAAGTEETQYF. Written as DNA, the CDR3 is TGTGCCAGCAGTGCCGCCGGGACAGAAGAGACCCAGTACTTC.

This clonotype was seen repeatedly, ten times or more. The V and J genes are TRBV5-4 and TRBJ1-2, with a tentative D call TRBD1 (5 bases). In germline, CDR1 is SGHNT, CDR2 YYREEE (reference sequence). The CDR3 runs 11 residues. Trimming pared 2 bases from V and 12 bases from J, leaving 11 bases between. CDR3 coding DNA: TGTGCCAGCAGCTTCGATGGGGGAAACACCTTC. It translates to CASSFDGGNTF. Full variable domain (outside the CDR3, taken from reference TRBV5-4 and TRBJ1-2): ETGVTQSPTHLIKTRGQQVTLRCSSQSGHNTVSWYQQALGQGPQFIFQYYREEENGRGNFPPRFSGLQFPNYSSELNVNALELDDSALYLCASSFDGGNTFGSGTRLTVV.

V usage is TRBV28 and J usage is TRBJ1-2; D is unresolved. The germline V gene has CDR1 MDHEN and CDR2 SYDVKM. V gave up 4 bases and J gave up 4 bases, with 7 bases separating them. The CDR3 has 12 amino acids. The CDR3 DNA sequence: TGTGCCAGCAGTTCCCCCCCCTATGGCTACACCTTC. Residues: CASSSPPYGYTF.

There are many counts of this clonotype. This chain connects TRBV5-1 to TRBJ2-1; 13 nucleotides match TRBD2. In germline, CDR1 is SGHRS, CDR2 YFSETQ. The J segment lost 2 bases and the V segment lost 3 bases, leaving 5 bases of the junction unmatched. This CDR3 region has 17 residues. The CDR3 is CASSSQTSGGPYNEQFF. In DNA, the CDR3 is TGCGCCAGCAGCTCGCAGACTAGCGGGGGGCCCTACAATGAGCAGTTCTTC.

This clonotype was seen ten or more times. The junction differs from germline at one of its ends, possibly a read error. The chain links TRBV7-7 to TRBJ2-5; TRBD2 matches 10 bases. The CDR3 runs 16 residues. Germline CDR1 SSHAT, CDR2 FNYEAQ (reference sequence). CDR3 amino acids: CASSEGLAAAQETQYF. CDR3 sequence (DNA): TGTGCTAGCAGCGAAGGACTAGCGGCTGCTCAAGAGACCCAGTACTTC.